Listed here are 26 T cell receptor beta chains from one sample, sequenced in a study of patients and donors after allogeneic stem cell transplantation. TCRdb itself ran the RT-PCR reads through MiXCR, one entry per CDR3 protein. The table has approximately 21,000 distinct CDR3 sequences, about 30% seen once; the top ten hold nearly 50%. What was sequenced was blood, either unsorted or a sorted T cell fraction (not recorded which). These TCRs come from a human donor who was either an allogeneic HSCT recipient or a stem cell or donor lymphocyte infusion donor (not recorded which). It is not recorded whose cells these are; they may come from a transplant donor.

The gene calls are TRBV7-3 and TRBJ2-3; the D gene is possibly TRBD2 (6 bases). Germline CDR1 is SGHTA and CDR2 is FQGTGA. The CDR3 loop spans 14 amino acids. The V gene lost 5 bases and the J gene lost 2 bases, with 11 bases spanning the gap. The CDR3 DNA reads TGTGCCAGCAGCCTCCGGGGGTCCACAGATACGCAGTATTTT. This encodes CASSLRGSTDTQYF.

CDR3 coding DNA: TGTGCCAGCAGCTCGGACCGACAGCTTTGGAACTCCTATGGCTACACCTTC. It encodes CASSSDRQLWNSYGYTF. This chain connects TRBV5-6 to TRBJ1-2; TRBD1 is a possible D gene (5 bases). The CDR3 spans 17 residues. V was cut by 3 bases and J by 4 bases, with 22 bases left in between. Looked up from germline, CDR1 is SGHDT and CDR2 is YYEEEE.

This chain joins TRBV15 and TRBJ1-4, with D tentatively TRBD1 (5 bases). Trimming pared 3 bases from V and 7 bases from J, leaving 12 bases between. There are 14 residues in the CDR3. Germline V lookup: CDR1 LNHNV, CDR2 YYDKDF (reference sequence). CDR3 region: CATSSRDGREKLFF. CDR3 DNA sequence: TGTGCCACCAGCAGCCGGGACGGTCGTGAAAAACTGTTTTTT.

This chain joins TRBV6-5 and TRBJ2-2; TRBD2 matches at 7 bases. Unmatched junction bases numbered 9, after V lost 5 bases and J lost 3 bases. The germline V gene encodes CDR1 MNHEY and CDR2 SVGAGI. The CDR3 contains 16 residues. Here the CDR3 DNA reads TGTGCCAGCAGTGACCTAGCGGCGCCCGACACCGGGGAGCTGTTTTTT. Its translation is CASSDLAAPDTGELFF.

This clonotype has just a few counts. The chain carries TRBV7-6 and TRBJ2-7; TRBD2 aligns across 11 bases. This CDR3 is 15 amino acids long. CDR1 and CDR2 from the germline V gene are SGHVS and FNYEAQ. Losses at the gene ends were 4 bases for V and 1 base for J; bases not matched to a gene: 3. CDR3 nucleotide sequence: TGTGCCAGCAGCTCCCGACTAGCGGGGTCCTACGAGCAGTACTTC. Its translation: CASSSRLAGSYEQYF.

This chain links TRBV7-9 with TRBJ1-4, with 8 bases fitting TRBD1. There are 16 residues in the CDR3. Germline V gives CDR1 SEHNR, CDR2 FQNEAQ (reference sequence). The J segment lost 8 bases and the V segment lost 4 bases, leaving 12 bases of the junction unmatched. The CDR3 loop is CASSSNLRGRGEKLFF. CDR3 nucleotides: TGTGCCAGCAGCTCCAATCTCAGGGGGCGCGGAGAAAAACTGTTTTTT.

The J gene is TRBJ2-3, the V gene TRBV2, with D tentatively TRBD1 or TRBD2 (5 bases each). This CDR3 has 11 amino acids. Germline V gene lookup returns CDR1 SNHLY and CDR2 FYNNEI. Trimming left V 8 bases short and J 8 bases short, with 11 bases between. CDR3 in DNA: TGTGCCAGCGGTGGGGGTAGTACGCAGTATTTT. Protein: CASGGGSTQYF. The whole variable domain, filled in from reference TRBV2 and TRBJ2-3, reads EPEVTQTPSHQVTQMGQEVILRCVPISNHLYFYWYRQILGQKVEFLVSFYNNEISEKSEIFDDQFSVERPDGSNFTLKIRSTKLEDSAMYFCASGGGSTQYFGPGTRLTVL.

The chain is built from TRBV6-2 or TRBV6-3 and TRBJ1-5; TRBD1 is a possible D gene (5 bases). Germline V lookup: CDR1 MNHEY, CDR2 SVGEGT. This CDR3 is 15 amino acids long. V lost 7 bases, J lost 3 bases, and 16 bases lay in between. The CDR3 reads CASTPVGDPNQPQHF. The CDR3 DNA reads TGTGCCAGCACCCCGGTGGGGGACCCCAATCAGCCCCAGCATTTT.

This chain connects TRBV28 to TRBJ2-5; tentatively, D is TRBD1 (5 bases). The germline V gene encodes CDR1 MDHEN and CDR2 SYDVKM. The CDR3 is 14 residues long. V was pared by 10 bases and J by 1 base, with 16 bases between. The DNA for the CDR3 is TGTGCCACCTCGACAGTGCCTGTCCAAGAGACCCAGTACTTC. It translates to CATSTVPVQETQYF.

This clonotype was detected a few times. J is TRBJ1-5 and V is TRBV6-5, with D possibly being TRBD1 (6 bases). V shed 8 bases and J shed 0 bases, with 17 bases lying between them. The CDR3 sequence is 16 residues long. The germline V gene has CDR1 MNHEY and CDR2 SVGAGI. The CDR3 DNA is TGTGCCAGCTTGGGAAACAGGGTTCATAGCAATCAGCCCCAGCATTTT. The encoded protein is CASLGNRVHSNQPQHF.

The V call is TRBV27, the J call TRBJ1-6; D unclear. Per the germline V gene, CDR1 is MNHEY and CDR2 is SMNVEV (reference sequence). The V gene lost 5 bases and the J gene lost 7 bases, with 12 bases spanning the gap. The CDR3 is made up of 14 amino acids. The CDR3 protein is CASSLGRQNSPLHF. The CDR3 DNA reads as TGTGCCAGCAGTCTCGGACGGCAAAATTCACCCCTCCACTTT.

The gene calls are TRBV9 and TRBJ2-5; perhaps TRBD2 as D (7 bases). This CDR3 spans 15 amino acids. Germline V gene lookup returns CDR1 SGDLS and CDR2 YYNGEE. The V gene lost 2 bases and the J gene lost 5 bases, with 16 bases spanning the gap. The CDR3 spells CASSVGPAGAETQYF. The CDR3 region has the DNA TGTGCCAGCAGCGTCGGTCCCGCGGGGGCCGAGACCCAGTACTTC.

The V call is TRBV6-1, the J call TRBJ1-5; tentative D call: TRBD1 (6 bases). V dropped 11 bases and J dropped 7 bases, with 18 bases sitting between them. Germline assignment: CDR1 MNHNS and CDR2 SASEGT. The CDR3 has 13 residues. In nucleotides, the CDR3 is TGTGCCGCCAAGGGGGAAGTCCGGCAGCCCCAGCATTTT. It is translated as CAAKGEVRQPQHF.

The chain employs TRBV29-1 and TRBJ2-5; D unresolved. The germline V gene has CDR1 SQVTM and CDR2 ANQGSEA. Between the trimmed V and J ends, which lost 2 bases and 4 bases, there was a span of 5 bases. This CDR3 comprises 11 residues. The CDR3 DNA follows: TGCAGCGTTGAAAGTGGAGAGACCCAGTACTTC. This sequence encodes CSVESGETQYF.

This clonotype came up a few times. The V call is TRBV12-3 or TRBV12-4, the J call TRBJ2-3; tentatively, D is TRBD1 (5 bases). The V end lost 4 bases, the J end lost 1 base, and 9 bases lay between the germline ends. This CDR3 is 14 amino acids long. CDR3 sequence reads: CASSSPQGTDTQYF. The CDR3 nucleotides are TGTGCCAGCAGTTCACCACAGGGCACAGATACGCAGTATTTT.

This rearrangement joins TRBV30 to TRBJ2-2; 11 nucleotides align to TRBD2. CDR3 length: 16 residues. Germline V gives CDR1 GTSNPN, CDR2 SVGIG (reference sequence). The ends lost 2 bases at V and 10 bases at J; junction bases unmatched: 12. CDR3 sequence: CAWSSTGTSGPKELFF. CDR3 sequence (DNA): TGTGCCTGGAGTTCCACCGGGACTAGCGGCCCAAAGGAGCTGTTTTTT.

The chain links TRBV28 to TRBJ2-7; D not certain. With 6 bases removed from V and 0 bases from J, the gap between germline ends came to 6 bases. Germline CDR1 reads MDHEN; CDR2 reads SYDVKM. The CDR3 extends over 12 amino acids. The CDR3 reads CASSVFSYEQYF. Here the CDR3 DNA reads TGTGCCAGCAGCGTTTTCTCCTACGAGCAGTACTTC.

The rearrangement links TRBV7-9 to TRBJ1-4; unclear D gene. CDR1 SEHNR and CDR2 FQNEAQ come from the germline V gene (reference sequence). CDR3 length: 10 residues. Trimming took 8 bases from V and 7 from J, leaving 5 bases between them. The CDR3 region is CASRGEKLFF. CDR3 DNA: TGTGCCAGCCGGGGTGAAAAACTGTTTTTT.

The V and J genes are TRBV5-5 and TRBJ1-1; D might be TRBD1 (5 bases). Trimming removed 4 bases at V and 0 bases at J, with 10 bases between. The CDR3 has 14 amino acids. Germline V lookup: CDR1 SGHKS, CDR2 YYEKEE (reference sequence). Here the CDR3 reads CASSTGLLNTEAFF. CDR3 coding DNA: TGTGCCAGCAGCACGGGACTCCTGAACACTGAAGCTTTCTTT. The whole variable domain, remainder taken from reference TRBV5-5 and TRBJ1-1, is DAGVTQSPTHLIKTRGQQVTLRCSPISGHKSVSWYQQVLGQGPQFIFQYYEKEERGRGNFPDRFSARQFPNYSSELNVNALLLGDSALYLCASSTGLLNTEAFFGQGTRLTVV.

Many counts were recorded for this clonotype. The V call is TRBV6-5, the J call TRBJ1-5; unclear D gene. Trimming shortened V by 8 bases and J by 5 bases, and 13 bases separated the two germline ends. The CDR3 spans 13 residues. Germline CDR1 is MNHEY and CDR2 is SVGAGI. The CDR3 DNA is TGTGCCAGCTCCCGCAGGCCCCATCAGCCCCAGCATTTT. This encodes CASSRRPHQPQHF.

This clonotype has a handful of counts. The chain combines TRBV5-1 with TRBJ1-5; D unresolved. Trimming shortened V by 5 bases and J by 4 bases, and 7 bases separated the two germline ends. CDR1 and CDR2 (germline): SGHRS, YFSETQ. This CDR3 has 12 amino acids. The CDR3 nucleotides read TGCGCCAGCAGTGGGGTGAATCAGCCCCAGCATTTT. As protein: CASSGVNQPQHF.

The rearrangement links TRBV7-9 to TRBJ1-1, with TRBD1 as a possible D gene (6 bases). V was shortened by 4 bases and J by 0 bases, with 9 bases between the two germline ends. This CDR3 is 14 amino acids long. Germline CDR1 is SEHNR and CDR2 is FQNEAQ (reference sequence). Here the CDR3 reads CASSWRTVNTEAFF. The CDR3 bases are TGTGCCAGCAGCTGGAGGACAGTGAACACTGAAGCTTTCTTT.

This sequence joins TRBV6-5 and TRBJ1-6; D remains unclear. CDR3 size: 14 residues. The V gene's germline CDR1 is MNHEY and CDR2 SVGAGI. The V end was cut by 2 bases, the J end by 8 bases, with 10 bases between. The CDR3 sequence is CASSYTRADSPLHF. CDR3 coding DNA: TGTGCCAGCAGTTACACGAGAGCGGATTCACCCCTCCACTTT.

The table lists this clonotype with a few counts. This chain links TRBV7-2 with TRBJ1-1; D ambiguous. Trimming left V 4 bases short and J 4 bases short, with 10 bases between. The CDR3 is made up of 13 amino acids. CDR1 and CDR2 (germline): SGHTA, FQGNSA. The CDR3 sequence: CASSSYAGTEAFF. The CDR3 DNA sequence: TGTGCCAGCAGCTCGTACGCGGGCACTGAAGCTTTCTTT. Full variable domain (missing parts from reference TRBV7-2 and TRBJ1-1): GAGVSQSPSNKVTEKGKDVELRCDPISGHTALYWYRQSLGQGLEFLIYFQGNSAPDKSGLPSDRFSAERTGGSVSTLTIQRTQQEDSAVYLCASSSYAGTEAFFGQGTRLTVV.

By its share, this clonotype is medium-sized. V usage is TRBV12-3 or TRBV12-4 and J usage is TRBJ1-1; maybe TRBD1 (6 bases). The CDR3 is 14 amino acids. The V end was cut by 4 bases, the J end by 10 bases, with 19 bases between. In DNA, the CDR3 is TGTGCCAGCAGTTCCTATTCCGGGGGCGCGGGAGCTTTCTTT. Its translation: CASSSYSGGAGAFF.

This clonotype was picked up a small number of times. This chain joins TRBV12-3 or TRBV12-4 and TRBJ1-5; D is perhaps TRBD1 (6 bases). The V gene lost 5 bases and the J gene lost 7 bases, with 15 bases spanning the gap. This CDR3 is 14 amino acids long. CDR3: CASSLRRGGQPQHF. The CDR3 bases are TGTGCCAGCAGTCTCCGCAGGGGAGGACAGCCCCAGCATTTT.